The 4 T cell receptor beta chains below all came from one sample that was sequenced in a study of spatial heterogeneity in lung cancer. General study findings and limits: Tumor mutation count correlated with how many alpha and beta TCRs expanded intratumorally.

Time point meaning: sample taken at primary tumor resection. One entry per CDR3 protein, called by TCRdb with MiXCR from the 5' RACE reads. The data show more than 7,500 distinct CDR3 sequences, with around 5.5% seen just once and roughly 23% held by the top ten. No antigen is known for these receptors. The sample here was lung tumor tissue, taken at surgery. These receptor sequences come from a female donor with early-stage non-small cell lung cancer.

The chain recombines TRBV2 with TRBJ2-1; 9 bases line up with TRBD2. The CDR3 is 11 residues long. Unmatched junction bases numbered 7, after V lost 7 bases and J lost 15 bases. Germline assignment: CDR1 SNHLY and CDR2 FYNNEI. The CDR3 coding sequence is TGTGCCAGCACTAGCGGGACCCGGGTGTTCTTC. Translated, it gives CASTSGTRVFF.

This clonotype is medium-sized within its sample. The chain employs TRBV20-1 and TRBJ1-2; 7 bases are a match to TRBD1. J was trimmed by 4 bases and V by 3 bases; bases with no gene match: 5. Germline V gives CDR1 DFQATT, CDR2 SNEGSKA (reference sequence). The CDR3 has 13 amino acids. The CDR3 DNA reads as TGCAGTGCTAGTGACCGGGACAGCTATGGCTACACCTTC. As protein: CSASDRDSYGYTF.

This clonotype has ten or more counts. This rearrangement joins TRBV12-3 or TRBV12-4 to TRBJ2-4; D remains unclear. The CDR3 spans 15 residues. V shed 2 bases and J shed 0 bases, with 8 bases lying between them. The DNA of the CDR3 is TGTGCCAGCAGTTTATCCGCGGTAGCCAAAAACATTCAGTACTTC. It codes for CASSLSAVAKNIQYF.

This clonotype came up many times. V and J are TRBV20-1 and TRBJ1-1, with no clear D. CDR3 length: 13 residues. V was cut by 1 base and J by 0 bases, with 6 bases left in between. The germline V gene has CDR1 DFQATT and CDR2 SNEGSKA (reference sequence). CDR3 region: CSARGMMNTEAFF. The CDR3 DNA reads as TGCAGTGCTAGAGGGATGATGAACACTGAAGCTTTCTTT.